One sample yielded the 7 T cell receptor beta chains listed below, sequenced in a study of cytomegalovirus exposure and HLA in healthy donors. With 60 Vbeta and 13 Jbeta primers, the PCR was carried out. The protocol was immunoSEQ multiplex PCR, while the TCRdb copy is restricted to in-frame clones and leaves out a portion. Found here are under 150,000 clones, 80% to 90% of them singletons; the top ten hold 5% to 7%. Source material: PBMCs. Source of these receptors: a woman aged 40 to 49 in good health and CMV-seropositive.

This chain connects TRBV5-1 to TRBJ2-3; 7 bases line up with TRBD1. The CDR3 consists of 13 residues. Germline CDR1 SGHRS, CDR2 YFSETQ. The J segment lost 3 bases and the V segment lost 3 bases, leaving 1 base of the junction unmatched. CDR3 sequence reads: CASSSTGTDTQYF. For the CDR3, the DNA is TGCGCCAGCAGCTCGACAGGGACAGATACGCAGTATTTT. Full variable domain (remainder filled in from reference TRBV5-1 and TRBJ2-3): KAGVTQTPRYLIKTRGQQVTLSCSPISGHRSVSWYQQTPGQGLQFLFEYFSETQRNKGNFPGRFSGRQFSNSRSEMNVSTLELGDSALYLCASSSTGTDTQYFGPGTRLTVL.

The chain recombines TRBV19 with TRBJ1-1, with D perhaps matching TRBD1 (5 bases). The CDR3 length is 17 residues. The germline V gene encodes CDR1 LNHDA and CDR2 SQIVND (reference sequence). The V end lost 3 bases, the J end lost 0 bases, and 17 bases lay between the germline ends. The CDR3 DNA reads as TGTGCCAGTAGTATCCCGGCCAGGGTAGGCATGAACACTGAAGCTTTCTTT. It translates to CASSIPARVGMNTEAFF.

The chain employs TRBV5-4 and TRBJ1-1; 8 bases map to TRBD1. There are 16 residues in the CDR3. The V segment lost 2 bases and the J segment 1 base; nucleotides outside the gene matches: 7. Germline V gene lookup returns CDR1 SGHNT and CDR2 YYREEE (reference sequence). Here the CDR3 reads CASSLSGGAQNTEAFF. Written as DNA, the CDR3 is TGTGCCAGCAGCTTATCAGGGGGCGCGCAGAACACTGAAGCTTTCTTT.

The V and J genes are TRBV27 and TRBJ2-7, with TRBD1 matching over 9 bases. From germline, CDR1 is MNHEY and CDR2 SMNVEV (reference sequence). V lost 9 bases and J lost 4; bases outside the gene matches: 10. The CDR3 covers 14 residues. The CDR3 DNA sequence: TGTGCCAGACTTCGGGGACAGGGCGCTTACGAGCAGTACTTC. Protein product: CARLRGQGAYEQYF.

This rearrangement joins TRBV25-1 to TRBJ2-2; weak D call: TRBD2 (6 bases). Germline values: CDR1 MGHDK, CDR2 SYGVNS. V lost 4 bases and J 3 bases, leaving 9 bases between the germline ends. CDR3 length equals 14 residues. CDR3: CASSGGTYTGELFF. For the CDR3, the DNA is TGTGCCAGCAGTGGAGGGACTTACACCGGGGAGCTGTTTTTT.

The chain joins TRBV6-1 to TRBJ1-4; no firm D call. V was clipped by 2 bases and J by 3 bases, with 7 bases between them. Germline V gene sequence: CDR1 MNHNS, CDR2 SASEGT. The CDR3 runs to 14 residues. The CDR3 bases are TGTGCCAGCAGTGAATACCGGGCTAATGAAAAACTGTTTTTT. Translated, it gives CASSEYRANEKLFF.

The J gene is TRBJ1-2, the V gene TRBV6-1; D is perhaps TRBD1 (6 bases). The ends were cut back, 0 bases at V and 2 bases at J, with 19 bases in the middle. This CDR3 is 18 amino acids long. The germline gives CDR1 MNHNS, CDR2 SASEGT. CDR3 region: CASSEALIGTLANYGYTF. The CDR3 nucleotides are TGTGCCAGCAGTGAAGCCCTAATTGGGACACTTGCAAACTATGGCTACACCTTC.